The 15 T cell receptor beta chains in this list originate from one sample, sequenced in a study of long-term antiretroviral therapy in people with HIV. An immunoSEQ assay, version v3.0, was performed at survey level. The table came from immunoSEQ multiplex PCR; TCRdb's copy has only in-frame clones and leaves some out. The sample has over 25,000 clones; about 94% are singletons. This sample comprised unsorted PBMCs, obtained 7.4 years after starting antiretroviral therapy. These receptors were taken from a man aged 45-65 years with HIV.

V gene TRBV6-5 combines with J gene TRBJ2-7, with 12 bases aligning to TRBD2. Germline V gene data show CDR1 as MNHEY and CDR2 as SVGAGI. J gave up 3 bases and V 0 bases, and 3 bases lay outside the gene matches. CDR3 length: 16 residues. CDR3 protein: CASSYSRTSGDYEQYF. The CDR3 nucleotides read TGTGCCAGCAGTTACTCTAGGACTAGCGGGGACTACGAGCAGTACTTC.

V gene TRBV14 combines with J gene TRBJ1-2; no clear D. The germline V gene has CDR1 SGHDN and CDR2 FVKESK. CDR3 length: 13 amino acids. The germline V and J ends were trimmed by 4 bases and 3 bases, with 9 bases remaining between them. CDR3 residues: CASSPSSYYGYTF. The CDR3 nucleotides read TGTGCCAGCAGCCCCTCAAGTTACTATGGCTACACCTTC.

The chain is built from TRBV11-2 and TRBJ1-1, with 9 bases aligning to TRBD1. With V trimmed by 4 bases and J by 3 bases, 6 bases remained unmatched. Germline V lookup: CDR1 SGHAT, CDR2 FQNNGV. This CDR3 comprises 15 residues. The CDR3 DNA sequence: TGTGCCAGCAGCTCCCGGGACAGGGCGGACACTGAAGCTTTCTTT. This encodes CASSSRDRADTEAFF. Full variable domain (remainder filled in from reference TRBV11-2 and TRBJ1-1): EAGVAQSPRYKIIEKRQSVAFWCNPISGHATLYWYQQILGQGPKLLIQFQNNGVVDDSQLPKDRFSAERLKGVDSTLKIQPAKLEDSAVYLCASSSRDRADTEAFFGQGTRLTVV.

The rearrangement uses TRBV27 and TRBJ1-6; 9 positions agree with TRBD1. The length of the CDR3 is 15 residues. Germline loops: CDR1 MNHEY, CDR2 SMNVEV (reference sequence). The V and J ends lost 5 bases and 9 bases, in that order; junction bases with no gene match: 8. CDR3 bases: TGTGCCAGCAGTCCCCGGGACAGGGCGGCTTCACCCCTCCACTTT. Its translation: CASSPRDRAASPLHF.

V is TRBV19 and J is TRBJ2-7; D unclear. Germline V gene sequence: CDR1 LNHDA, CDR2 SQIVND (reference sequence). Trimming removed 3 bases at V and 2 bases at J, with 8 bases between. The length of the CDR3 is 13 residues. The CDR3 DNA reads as TGTGCCAGTAGTATTGGCCCAACCTACGAGCAGTACTTC. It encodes CASSIGPTYEQYF. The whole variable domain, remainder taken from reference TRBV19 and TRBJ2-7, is DGGITQSPKYLFRKEGQNVTLSCEQNLNHDAMYWYRQDPGQGLRLIYYSQIVNDFQKGDIAEGYSVSREKKESFPLTVTSAQKNPTAFYLCASSIGPTYEQYFGPGTRLTVT.

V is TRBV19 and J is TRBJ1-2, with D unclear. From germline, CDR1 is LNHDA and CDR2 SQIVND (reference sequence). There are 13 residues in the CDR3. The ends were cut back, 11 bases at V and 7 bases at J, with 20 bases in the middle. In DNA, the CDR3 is TGTGCCTCCGACATCGGCGCCGGAGGTGGCTACACCTTC. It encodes CASDIGAGGGYTF.

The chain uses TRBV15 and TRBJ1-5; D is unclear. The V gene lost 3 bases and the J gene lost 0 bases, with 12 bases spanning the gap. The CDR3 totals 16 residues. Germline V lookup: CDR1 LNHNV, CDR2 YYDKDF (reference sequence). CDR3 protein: CATSREGGYSNQPQHF. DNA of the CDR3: TGTGCCACCAGCAGGGAAGGAGGGTATAGCAATCAGCCCCAGCATTTT.

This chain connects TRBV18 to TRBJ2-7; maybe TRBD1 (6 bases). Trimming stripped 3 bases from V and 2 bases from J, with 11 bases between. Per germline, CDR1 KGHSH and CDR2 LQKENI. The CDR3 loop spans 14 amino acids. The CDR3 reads CASSPSRDTYEQYF. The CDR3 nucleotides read TGTGCCAGCTCACCTTCTCGGGACACCTACGAGCAGTACTTC.

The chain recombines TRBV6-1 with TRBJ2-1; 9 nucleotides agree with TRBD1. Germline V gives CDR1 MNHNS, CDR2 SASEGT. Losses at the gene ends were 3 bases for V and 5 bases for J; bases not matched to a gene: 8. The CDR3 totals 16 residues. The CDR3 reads CASSDAGTGLNNEQFF. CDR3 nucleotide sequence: TGTGCCAGCAGTGACGCCGGGACAGGGCTAAACAATGAGCAGTTCTTC.

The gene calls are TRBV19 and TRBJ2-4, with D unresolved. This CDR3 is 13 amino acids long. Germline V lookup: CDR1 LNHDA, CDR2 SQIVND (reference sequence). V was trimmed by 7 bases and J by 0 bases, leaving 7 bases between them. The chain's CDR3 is CASTSLAKNIQYF. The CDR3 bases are TGTGCCAGTACCAGTTTAGCCAAAAACATTCAGTACTTC.

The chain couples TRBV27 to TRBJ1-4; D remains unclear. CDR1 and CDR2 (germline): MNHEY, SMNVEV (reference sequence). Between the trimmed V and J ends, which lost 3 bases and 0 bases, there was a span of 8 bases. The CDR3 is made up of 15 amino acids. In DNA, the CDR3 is TGTGCCAGCAGTTTGAGGTCTGCAACTAATGAAAAACTGTTTTTT. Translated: CASSLRSATNEKLFF.

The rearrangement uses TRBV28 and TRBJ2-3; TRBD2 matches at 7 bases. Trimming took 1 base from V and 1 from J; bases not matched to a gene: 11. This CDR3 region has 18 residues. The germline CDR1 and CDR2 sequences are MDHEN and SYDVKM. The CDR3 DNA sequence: TGTGCCAGCAGTTTATTCCCCGTTAGACTAGCAGGCACAGATACGCAGTATTTT. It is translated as CASSLFPVRLAGTDTQYF.

The CDR3 DNA follows: TGTGCCAGCAGTGACTGGGCCGGGGGGGTCAGCCGCTACGAGGGTTACTTC. Its protein is CASSDWAGGVSRYEGYF. The chain couples TRBV2 to TRBJ2-7; 8 bases line up with TRBD2. The V segment lost 3 bases and the J segment 13 bases; nucleotides outside the gene matches: 23. The germline gives CDR1 SNHLY, CDR2 FYNNEI. The CDR3 extends over 17 amino acids.

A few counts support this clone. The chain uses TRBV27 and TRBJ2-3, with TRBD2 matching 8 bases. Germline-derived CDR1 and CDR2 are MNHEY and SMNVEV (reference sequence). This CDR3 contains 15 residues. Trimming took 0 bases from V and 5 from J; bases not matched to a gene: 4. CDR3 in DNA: TGTGCCAGCAGTTTATCGGGACTAGGGGGAGATACGCAGTATTTT. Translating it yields CASSLSGLGGDTQYF.

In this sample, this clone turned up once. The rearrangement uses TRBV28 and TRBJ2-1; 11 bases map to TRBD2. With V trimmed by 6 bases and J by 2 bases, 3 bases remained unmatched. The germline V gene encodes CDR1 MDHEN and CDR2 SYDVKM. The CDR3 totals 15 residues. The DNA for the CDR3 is TGTGCCAGCAGCATTAGCGGGGGGGCCTACAATGAGCAGTTCTTC. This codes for CASSISGGAYNEQFF. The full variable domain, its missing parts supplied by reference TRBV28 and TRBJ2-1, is DVKVTQSSRYLVKRTGEKVFLECVQDMDHENMFWYRQDPGLGLRLIYFSYDVKMKEKGDIPEGYSVSREKKERFSLILESASTNQTSMYLCASSISGGAYNEQFFGPGTRLTVL.